Each of the 4 T cell receptor beta chains below was sequenced from the same sample in a study of cytomegalovirus exposure and HLA in healthy donors. Amplification used 60 Vbeta primers and 13 Jbeta primers. Repertoires were generated with immunoSEQ multiplex PCR, while TCRdb's copy carries only in-frame clones and drops some. The sample holds roughly 100,000 clones; approximately 79% are singletons and the top ten take about 6.9%. Sequencing used PBMCs. The receptors stem from a man under 40 in good health and CMV-seropositive.

V and J are TRBV7-2 and TRBJ1-4; a weak D match, TRBD1 (5 bases). V dropped 1 base and J dropped 6 bases, with 6 bases sitting between them. The CDR3 covers 13 residues. From germline, CDR1 is SGHTA and CDR2 FQGNSA. DNA for the CDR3: TGTGCCAGCAGCTTAGGCAGGGATGAAAAACTGTTTTTT. It encodes CASSLGRDEKLFF.

This clone was counted a single time. This sequence joins TRBV5-1 and TRBJ2-7; a weak D match, TRBD2 (5 bases). This CDR3 is 11 amino acids long. The germline V gene has CDR1 SGHRS and CDR2 YFSETQ. V was shortened by 4 bases and J by 9 bases, with 11 bases between the two germline ends. The CDR3 protein is CASSADGVQYF. The CDR3 nucleotides read TGCGCCAGCAGCGCGGACGGGGTGCAGTACTTC.

This chain uses TRBV7-9 with TRBJ2-5; the D gene is possibly TRBD1 (6 bases). V was trimmed by 5 bases and J by 4 bases, leaving 17 bases between them. CDR3 size: 15 residues. Germline V gene data show CDR1 as SEHNR and CDR2 as FQNEAQ (reference sequence). This CDR3 reads CASSNTGRSTETQYF. In nucleotides, the CDR3 is TGTGCCAGCAGCAATACAGGGCGCTCGACAGAGACCCAGTACTTC.

This rearrangement joins TRBV10-3 to TRBJ2-7; 10 bases match TRBD1. V gave up 4 bases and J gave up 0 bases; unmatched junction bases: 6. The CDR3 covers 16 residues. The germline V gene encodes CDR1 ENHRY and CDR2 SYGVKD. CDR3 loop: CAISGGQGIPSYEQYF. Here the CDR3 DNA reads TGTGCCATCAGTGGGGGACAGGGGATCCCCTCCTACGAGCAGTACTTC.